Each of the 16 T cell receptor beta chains below was sequenced from the same sample in a study of cytomegalovirus exposure and HLA in healthy donors. This PCR relied on a set of 60 Vbeta primers and 13 Jbeta primers. Clones were sequenced by immunoSEQ multiplex PCR, and TCRdb holds only the in-frame ones, with some missing. This sample has 150,000 to 180,000 clones; around three quarters occur once, and the top ten carry approximately 4%. Sequences were obtained from PBMCs. The receptors originated from a woman aged 40 to 50 in good health and CMV-seronegative.

The chain carries TRBV5-4 and TRBJ2-3; 9 bases map to TRBD1. The germline gives CDR1 SGHNT, CDR2 YYREEE (reference sequence). There are 15 residues in the CDR3. Trimming took 4 bases from V and 3 from J; bases not matched to a gene: 6. The CDR3 here is CASSRGQGTTDTQYF. The CDR3 DNA is TGTGCCAGCAGCCGAGGACAGGGGACGACAGATACGCAGTATTTT.

This clone has just a few counts. V is TRBV4-1 and J is TRBJ1-1; no clear D. The CDR3 has 12 amino acids. CDR1 and CDR2 (germline): MGHRA, YSYEKL. V was shortened by 8 bases and J by 4 bases, with 11 bases between the two germline ends. The CDR3 nucleotides read TGCGCCAGCCGCCCAGTGCCCACTGAAGCTTTCTTT. Protein sequence: CASRPVPTEAFF.

As to this clone: At one end the junction does not follow the germline gene, possibly because of a read error. V and J are TRBV28 and TRBJ1-5, with TRBD1 identical over 8 bases. There are 16 residues in the CDR3. Germline assignment: CDR1 MDHEN and CDR2 SYDVKM. CDR3 region: CASSPTQGAHHQPQHF. The CDR3 DNA reads TGTGCTAGCAGTCCAACCCAGGGGGCGCATCATCAGCCCCAGCATTTT.

The V and J genes are TRBV7-2 and TRBJ1-2; a possible D gene is TRBD1 (5 bases). Looked up from germline, CDR1 is SGHTA and CDR2 is FQGNSA. The CDR3 is made up of 13 amino acids. V was pared by 5 bases and J by 7 bases, with 14 bases between. The CDR3 reads CASSGPGQSGYTF. The CDR3 nucleotides read TGTGCCAGCAGCGGACCCGGACAAAGTGGCTACACCTTC.

The V call is TRBV19, the J call TRBJ1-5; 10 bases map to TRBD1. This CDR3 comprises 16 residues. Germline assignment: CDR1 LNHDA and CDR2 SQIVND (reference sequence). The V and J ends lost 6 bases and 6 bases, in that order; junction bases with no gene match: 11. In DNA form, the CDR3 reads TGTGCCAGTAGGCAGACAGGGGGCGCATTGGGTCAGCCCCAGCATTTT. As protein: CASRQTGGALGQPQHF.

This clone was counted once. At one of its ends the junction is not consistent with the germline gene, which may arise from a read error. The rearrangement joins TRBV6-5 to TRBJ1-6; D not resolved. The CDR3 contains 11 residues. The germline V gene encodes CDR1 MNHEY and CDR2 SVGAGI. The CDR3, as DNA: TGTGCCAGCAGTTACCACTACTACCCCGAGTTT. It translates to CASSYHYYPEF.

This clone came up a few times. The J gene is TRBJ2-7, the V gene TRBV4-2, with a weak D call TRBD1 (5 bases). The CDR3 loop spans 16 amino acids. Germline V gene sequence: CDR1 LGHNA, CDR2 YNFKEQ. V was clipped by 0 bases and J by 0 bases, with 12 bases between them. The CDR3 loop is CASSQDSQGFSYEQYF. For the CDR3, the DNA is TGTGCCAGCAGCCAAGATTCCCAGGGATTCTCCTACGAGCAGTACTTC.

The chain uses TRBV11-1 and TRBJ1-1; possible D gene TRBD1, 6 bases. The CDR3 totals 15 residues. CDR1 is SGHAT, CDR2 FQDESV, per germline (reference sequence). Trimming pared 5 bases from V and 3 bases from J, leaving 16 bases between. This CDR3 reads CASSPRQAGDTEAFF. The DNA of the CDR3 is TGTGCCAGCAGCCCCCGACAGGCGGGGGACACTGAAGCTTTCTTT.

This clone turned up a few times. The V gene is TRBV28, the J gene TRBJ1-1, with TRBD1 as a possible D gene (5 bases). The CDR3 extends over 12 amino acids. Per germline, CDR1 MDHEN and CDR2 SYDVKM. The V and J ends lost 3 bases and 6 bases respectively, with 8 bases between them. The CDR3 protein is CASSLGGSEAFF. CDR3 nucleotides: TGTGCCAGCAGTTTGGGGGGGTCTGAAGCTTTCTTT.

This rearrangement joins TRBV2 to TRBJ1-2; D not resolved. The length of the CDR3 is 11 residues. With 4 bases removed from V and 6 bases from J, the gap between germline ends came to 6 bases. From germline, CDR1 is SNHLY and CDR2 FYNNEI. The CDR3: CASSGTDGYTF. In nucleotides, the CDR3 is TGTGCCAGCAGTGGTACAGATGGCTACACCTTC.

V is TRBV5-1 and J is TRBJ1-1, with D possibly matching TRBD1 (6 bases). There are 14 residues in the CDR3. Germline V gene lookup returns CDR1 SGHRS and CDR2 YFSETQ. The ends were cut back, 7 bases at V and 0 bases at J, with 13 bases in the middle. CDR3 residues: CASQGQSMNTEAFF. Written as DNA, the CDR3 is TGCGCCAGCCAGGGGCAGTCCATGAACACTGAAGCTTTCTTT.

V gene TRBV7-9 combines with J gene TRBJ2-1, with D possibly matching TRBD2 (7 bases). The V gene's germline CDR1 is SEHNR and CDR2 FQNEAQ (reference sequence). Trimming shortened V by 0 bases and J by 7 bases, and 13 bases separated the two germline ends. The CDR3 consists of 15 residues. The CDR3 nucleotides read TGTGCCAGCAGCTTAGCGGGGGGGGCCGAAAATGAGCAGTTCTTC. This encodes CASSLAGGAENEQFF. Looking up the rest from reference TRBV7-9 and TRBJ2-1 gives the full variable domain: DTGVSQNPRHKITKRGQNVTFRCDPISEHNRLYWYRQTLGQGPEFLTYFQNEAQLEKSRLLSDRFSAERPKGSFSTLEIQRTEQGDSAMYLCASSLAGGAENEQFFGPGTRLTVL.

This clone is a singleton in its sample. The chain combines TRBV7-2 with TRBJ2-7, with TRBD2 matching 10 bases. The CDR3 length is 17 residues. CDR1 is SGHTA, CDR2 FQGNSA, per germline. Losses at the gene ends were 1 base for V and 0 bases for J; bases not matched to a gene: 6. The CDR3 reads CASSLVSGGTNSYEQYF. The CDR3 DNA reads TGTGCCAGCAGCTTAGTTAGCGGGGGGACCAACTCCTACGAGCAGTACTTC.

The chain employs TRBV6-5 and TRBJ2-7; weak D call: TRBD1 (6 bases). The V end lost 5 bases, the J end lost 6 bases, and 17 bases lay between the germline ends. CDR1 and CDR2 (germline): MNHEY, SVGAGI. The CDR3 extends over 14 amino acids. Here the CDR3 reads CASSKIGQFVEQYF. CDR3 coding DNA: TGTGCCAGCAGTAAGATTGGACAGTTCGTCGAGCAGTACTTC.

This clone turned up a few times. This chain connects TRBV11-3 to TRBJ2-2; perhaps TRBD2 as D (6 bases). V was trimmed by 4 bases and J by 6 bases, leaving 9 bases between them. The germline V gene encodes CDR1 SGHNT and CDR2 YENEEA. The CDR3 has 13 amino acids. The CDR3: CASSSGVAGELFF. In DNA form, the CDR3 reads TGTGCCAGCAGCTCGGGGGTGGCCGGGGAGCTGTTTTTT.

This clone was seen only once. The rearrangement links TRBV7-9 to TRBJ1-2; D might be TRBD1 (5 bases). The CDR3 is 14 residues long. The ends were cut back, 4 bases at V and 8 bases at J, with 17 bases in the middle. CDR1 is SEHNR, CDR2 FQNEAQ, per germline (reference sequence). In DNA form, the CDR3 reads TGTGCCAGCAGCTCGGCGGGGCGTACGGGAGGCTACACCTTC. The encoded protein is CASSSAGRTGGYTF.